These 21 T cell receptor beta chains were sequenced from one sample in a study of shared clonotypes between healthy human individuals. It was CD45RO-negative cells, positively selected for CCR7, that made up naive CD8 cells, with terminally differentiated effector memory CD45RA+ cells excluded. Sequencing was performed with immunoSEQ multiplex PCR; in TCRdb, only in-frame clones are kept and a portion is missing. The table records about 2 million clones, over 85% of them present only once. Sequenced sample: naive CD8+ T cells sorted from blood. These receptors all come from a man aged 18 to 35 in good health.

This sequence joins TRBV6-6 and TRBJ2-7; D not certain. V lost 2 bases to trimming and J lost 5 bases, with 16 bases between them. CDR3 size: 15 residues. Germline lookup yields CDR1 MNHNY and CDR2 SVGAGI (reference sequence). CDR3 residues: CASSYRPNLGDEQYF. The CDR3 DNA reads TGTGCCAGCAGTTACAGACCTAACCTCGGAGACGAGCAGTACTTC.

Details on this clone: The conserved closing phenylalanine or tryptophan is absent in this CDR3, likely reflecting a read error. The genes are TRBV4-1 and TRBJ2-7, with 8 positions matching TRBD1. The CDR3 is 14 amino acids. Unmatched junction bases numbered 1, after V lost 1 base and J lost 2 bases. Germline assignment: CDR1 MGHRA and CDR2 YSYEKL. The CDR3: CASSQGDRPYEQYL. In DNA form, the CDR3 reads TGCGCCAGCAGCCAAGGGGACAGGCCCTACGAGCAGTACTTA.

The V call is TRBV30, the J call TRBJ1-1; D unclear. Between the trimmed V and J ends, which lost 2 bases and 1 base, there was a span of 11 bases. This CDR3 has 14 amino acids. Germline V lookup: CDR1 GTSNPN, CDR2 SVGIG (reference sequence). CDR3 in DNA: TGTGCCTGGAGTCGGGCAGCGTCGAACACTGAAGCTTTCTTT. Amino acid sequence: CAWSRAASNTEAFF.

This chain connects TRBV4-3 to TRBJ1-1; 9 bases fit TRBD1. V trimming: 1 base; J trimming: 3 bases; junction bases outside the gene matches: 3. The CDR3 is 15 amino acids. From germline, CDR1 is LGHNA and CDR2 YSLEER. The CDR3 region is CASSQGGQGYTEAFF. The CDR3 DNA sequence: TGCGCCAGCAGCCAAGGGGGACAGGGATACACTGAAGCTTTCTTT.

The chain is built from TRBV11-2 and TRBJ2-7, with 7 bases lining up with TRBD2. V trimming: 1 base; J trimming: 0 bases; junction bases outside the gene matches: 6. The CDR3 totals 16 residues. From germline, CDR1 is SGHAT and CDR2 FQNNGV. The CDR3 DNA follows: TGTGCCAGCAGCTTAGCCGAGGGACTATCCTCCTACGAGCAGTACTTC. Translating it yields CASSLAEGLSSYEQYF.

The chain recombines TRBV2 with TRBJ1-5, with D unresolved. CDR3 size: 17 residues. CDR1 and CDR2 from the germline V gene are SNHLY and FYNNEI. Trimming removed 7 bases from V and 0 bases from J, with 19 bases in between. The CDR3 region is CASNPALSVYSNQPQHF. The CDR3 DNA sequence: TGTGCCAGCAATCCGGCCCTTTCCGTTTATAGCAATCAGCCCCAGCATTTT.

The sample holds one count of this clone. V usage is TRBV20-1 and J usage is TRBJ2-1; no definite D call. Per the germline V gene, CDR1 is DFQATT and CDR2 is SNEGSKA (reference sequence). This CDR3 region has 11 residues. Trimming pared 5 bases from V and 7 bases from J, leaving 9 bases between. The CDR3 reads CSAFVTNEQFF. CDR3 in DNA: TGCAGTGCTTTCGTTACGAATGAGCAGTTCTTC.

This rearrangement joins TRBV9 to TRBJ2-2, with a tentative D call TRBD2 (6 bases). The CDR3 sequence is 15 residues long. CDR1 and CDR2 (germline): SGDLS, YYNGEE. Trimming removed 4 bases at V and 4 bases at J, with 14 bases between. This CDR3 reads CASSSGGEPTGELFF. Here the CDR3 DNA reads TGTGCCAGCAGCTCCGGCGGGGAACCCACCGGGGAGCTGTTTTTT.

The chain has TRBV6-1 and TRBJ2-7; 9 bases agree with TRBD1. Looked up from germline, CDR1 is MNHNS and CDR2 is SASEGT. Trimming cost V 7 bases and J 2 bases; bases outside gene matches: 6. The CDR3 totals 14 residues. DNA of the CDR3: TGTGCCAGCACTATGGGGGACAGGGCCTACGAGCAGTACTTC. This sequence encodes CASTMGDRAYEQYF.

The CDR3 reads CASSKGTGGATDTQYF. CDR3 nucleotides: TGTGCCAGCAGCAAAGGAACGGGAGGGGCCACAGATACGCAGTATTTT. This chain joins TRBV21-1 and TRBJ2-3; TRBD2 was called by the table and not checked on the DNA. TRBV21-1 is listed as a pseudogene. This CDR3 region has 16 residues.

This clone has a single count. V gene TRBV29-1 combines with J gene TRBJ2-1, with TRBD2 matching over 11 bases. This CDR3 contains 17 residues. CDR1 is SQVTM, CDR2 ANQGSEA, per germline. Trimming cost V 6 bases and J 4 bases; bases outside gene matches: 14. The CDR3 nucleotides are TGCAGCGTGGAGGGACTAGCGGAATCAAGGGGGTACAATGAGCAGTTCTTC. Its protein is CSVEGLAESRGYNEQFF.

The rearrangement links TRBV2 to TRBJ1-6; possibly TRBD1 for D (5 bases). V lost 6 bases, J lost 4 bases, and 16 bases lay in between. The CDR3 has 16 residues. The V gene's germline CDR1 is SNHLY and CDR2 FYNNEI. Here the CDR3 reads CASSGGESNYNSPLHF. CDR3 nucleotide sequence: TGTGCCAGCAGCGGAGGGGAATCGAATTATAATTCACCCCTCCACTTT.

The rearrangement uses TRBV6-5 and TRBJ2-7; 8 bases are a match to TRBD1. The V gene end was trimmed by 5 bases and the J gene end by 13 bases; junction bases not matched to a gene: 10. The germline gives CDR1 MNHEY, CDR2 SVGAGI. The CDR3 is made up of 12 amino acids. As DNA, the CDR3 is TGTGCCAGCAGTCCAACAGGACAGGGCTTCTACTTC. Its translation: CASSPTGQGFYF.

The gene calls are TRBV9 and TRBJ2-7, with D perhaps matching TRBD1 (7 bases). Germline CDR1 and CDR2: SGDLS and YYNGEE. With 5 bases removed from V and 2 bases from J, the gap between germline ends came to 14 bases. CDR3 length: 14 amino acids. DNA of the CDR3: TGTGCCAGCAGTCTAGGCGGGACAGCCTACGAGCAGTACTTC. It is translated as CASSLGGTAYEQYF.

V is TRBV6-1 and J is TRBJ2-5; 10 bases are a match to TRBD1. This CDR3 spans 15 amino acids. CDR1 and CDR2 (germline): MNHNS, SASEGT. V shed 7 bases, J shed 4 bases, and the junction held 9 bases outside the gene matches. DNA of the CDR3: TGTGCCAGCACTGCGACAGGGGGCTTCGGAGAGACCCAGTACTTC. Protein sequence: CASTATGGFGETQYF.

This rearrangement joins TRBV30 to TRBJ2-5; D not certain. The CDR3 length is 14 residues. Looked up from germline, CDR1 is GTSNPN and CDR2 is SVGIG (reference sequence). V shed 0 bases and J shed 2 bases, with 10 bases lying between them. Here the CDR3 reads CAWSVRQAQETQYF. As DNA, the CDR3 is TGTGCCTGGAGTGTACGTCAGGCGCAAGAGACCCAGTACTTC.

The V and J genes are TRBV7-6 and TRBJ2-7, with unresolved D. The germline V and J ends were trimmed by 1 base and 0 bases, with 10 bases remaining between them. The CDR3 is made up of 15 amino acids. CDR1 and CDR2 from the germline V gene are SGHVS and FNYEAQ. The CDR3, as DNA: TGTGCCAGCAGCTTAGAGGCGTCAGTCTCCTACGAGCAGTACTTC. This encodes CASSLEASVSYEQYF.

The V and J genes are TRBV4-1 and TRBJ1-1; 7 bases match TRBD1. The length of the CDR3 is 12 residues. The V and J ends lost 9 bases and 3 bases, in that order; junction bases with no gene match: 4. CDR1 and CDR2 from the germline V gene are MGHRA and YSYEKL. CDR3 bases: TGCGCCAGTCGGGACAGCGACACTGAAGCTTTCTTT. Residues: CASRDSDTEAFF.

The chain couples TRBV19 to TRBJ2-4; 9 bases are shared with TRBD1. V was clipped by 1 base and J by 7 bases; unmatched bases: 8. The CDR3 length is 16 residues. Germline V gene data show CDR1 as LNHDA and CDR2 as SQIVND (reference sequence). CDR3: CASSIGGTGRWNIQYF. The CDR3 DNA is TGTGCCAGTAGTATAGGCGGGACAGGGAGATGGAACATTCAGTACTTC. Full variable domain (rest looked up from reference TRBV19 and TRBJ2-4): DGGITQSPKYLFRKEGQNVTLSCEQNLNHDAMYWYRQDPGQGLRLIYYSQIVNDFQKGDIAEGYSVSREKKESFPLTVTSAQKNPTAFYLCASSIGGTGRWNIQYFGAGTRLSVL.

J is TRBJ2-5 and V is TRBV15; possible D gene TRBD1, 6 bases. Germline V gene data show CDR1 as LNHNV and CDR2 as YYDKDF (reference sequence). This CDR3 has 14 residues. V dropped 5 bases and J dropped 3 bases, with 13 bases sitting between them. The CDR3 DNA reads as TGTGCCACCAGCCCACGGGACATGGAAGAGACCCAGTACTTC. As protein: CATSPRDMEETQYF.

V is TRBV2 and J is TRBJ1-2; no clear D gene. Trimming shortened V by 8 bases and J by 4 bases, and 17 bases separated the two germline ends. CDR3 length: 14 amino acids. Germline V gene lookup returns CDR1 SNHLY and CDR2 FYNNEI. The CDR3 here is CASAETDYSYGYTF. The CDR3 DNA reads TGTGCCAGCGCAGAAACGGATTATTCCTATGGCTACACCTTC.